The TCR beta chain under discussion was sequenced for a study of blood T cell repertoires in COVID-19. As for the study in general: The samples span acute and convalescent COVID-19 from the United States, Italy and Spain.

The CDR3 runs 19 residues. Unmatched junction bases numbered 13, after V lost 4 bases and J lost 0 bases. CDR1 is SGHNT, CDR2 YYREEE, per germline (reference sequence). Authors' analysis steps: Estimation of nucleated cell counts was performed using reference gene primer amplification. Generated by immunoSEQ multiplex PCR, the TCRdb table keeps only in-frame clones and is missing some. V, J and clone size derive from that table, while D and trimming were established from the DNA sequence. The sample has some 140,000 clones; around 87% are singletons. The source material was peripheral blood. The chain uses TRBV5-4 and TRBJ2-6, with 7 bases matching TRBD1. The source of this sequence is a man aged 50-60 years with active COVID-19. CDR3 amino acids: CASSPFSTGLRSGANVLTF. The CDR3 DNA reads as TGTGCCAGCAGCCCCTTCTCGACAGGGCTACGCTCTGGGGCCAACGTCCTGACTTTC.